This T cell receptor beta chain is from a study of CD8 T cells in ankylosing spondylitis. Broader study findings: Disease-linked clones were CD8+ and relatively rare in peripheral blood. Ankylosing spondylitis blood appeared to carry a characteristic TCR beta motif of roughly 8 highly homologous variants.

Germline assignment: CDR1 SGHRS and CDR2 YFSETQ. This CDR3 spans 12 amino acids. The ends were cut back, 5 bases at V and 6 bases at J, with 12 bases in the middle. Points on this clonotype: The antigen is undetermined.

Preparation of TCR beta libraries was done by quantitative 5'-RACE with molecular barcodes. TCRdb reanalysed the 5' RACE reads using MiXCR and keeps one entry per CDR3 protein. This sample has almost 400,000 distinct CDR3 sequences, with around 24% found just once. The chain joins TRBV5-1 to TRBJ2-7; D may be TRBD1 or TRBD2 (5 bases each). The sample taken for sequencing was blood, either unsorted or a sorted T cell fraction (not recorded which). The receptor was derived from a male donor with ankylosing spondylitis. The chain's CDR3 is CASRGTRGEQYF. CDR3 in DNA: TGCGCCAGCAGGGGGACGAGGGGCGAGCAGTACTTC.